The clone carrying this T cell receptor beta chain occurred many times. The entry originates in a study of regulatory T cells in long-lasting Graves disease. The CDR3 totals 13 residues. Trimming pared 1 base from V and 3 bases from J, leaving 9 bases between. Germline V CDR1 and CDR2: DFQATT, SNEGSKA (reference sequence). Investigators prepared the TCR beta libraries by applying iRepertoire HTBI primers and Arm-PCR of CDR3 regions. One entry per CDR3 protein, called by TCRdb with MiXCR from the multiplex PCR reads. The table records some 500,000 distinct CDR3 sequences, 13% of them present only once. Regarding time point: newly diagnosed GD, antithyroid drugs for less than 3 months. After RNA was extracted from PBMCs, the TCR library was made from it. In addition, the sample was reused for a study of T cells in Graves' hyperthyroidism and ophthalmopathy. That publication notes: Graves' hyperthyroidism was deemed stable absent ophthalmopathy progression within 18 months.

This clonotype was obtained from a man aged 30 to 45 with Graves disease. The sample consisted of peripheral blood mononuclear cells (PBMCs), taken at new diagnosis, from a patient treated with antithyroid drugs. The chain employs TRBV20-1 and TRBJ1-2; D gene unclear. CDR3 DNA: TGCAGTGCTAGAGGGCCCGGCGACTATGGCTACACCTTC. It is translated as CSARGPGDYGYTF.